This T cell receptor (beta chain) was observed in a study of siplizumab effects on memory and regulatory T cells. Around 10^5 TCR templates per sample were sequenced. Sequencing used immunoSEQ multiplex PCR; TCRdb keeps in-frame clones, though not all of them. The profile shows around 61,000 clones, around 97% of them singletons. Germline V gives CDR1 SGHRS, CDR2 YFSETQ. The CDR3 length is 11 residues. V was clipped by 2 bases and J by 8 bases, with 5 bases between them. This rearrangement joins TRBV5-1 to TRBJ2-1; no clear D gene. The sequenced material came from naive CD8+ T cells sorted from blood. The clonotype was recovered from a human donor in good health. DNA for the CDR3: TGCGCCAGCAGCTTTGGCTATGAGCAGTTCTTC. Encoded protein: CASSFGYEQFF.